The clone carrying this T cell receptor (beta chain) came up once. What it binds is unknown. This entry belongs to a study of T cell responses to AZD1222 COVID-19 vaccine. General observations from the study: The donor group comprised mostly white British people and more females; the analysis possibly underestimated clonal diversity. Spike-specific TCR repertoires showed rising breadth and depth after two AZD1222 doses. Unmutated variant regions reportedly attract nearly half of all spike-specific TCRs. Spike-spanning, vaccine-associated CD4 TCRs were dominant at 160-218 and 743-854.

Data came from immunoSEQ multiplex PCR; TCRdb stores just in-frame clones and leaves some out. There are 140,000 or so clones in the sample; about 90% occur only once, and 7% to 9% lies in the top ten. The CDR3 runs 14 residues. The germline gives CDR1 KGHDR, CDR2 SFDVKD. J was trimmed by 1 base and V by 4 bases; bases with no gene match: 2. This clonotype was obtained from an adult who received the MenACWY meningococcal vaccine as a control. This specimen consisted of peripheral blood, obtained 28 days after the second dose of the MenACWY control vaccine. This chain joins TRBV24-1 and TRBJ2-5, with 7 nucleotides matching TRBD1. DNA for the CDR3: TGTGCCACCAGTGACAGGGACAGCCAAGAGACCCAGTACTTC. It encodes CATSDRDSQETQYF.